A selection of T cell receptor beta chains follows, all from one sample in a study of OX40 agonist ivuxolimab in advanced cancers. TCRdb's table, derived via immunoSEQ multiplex PCR, lists solely in-frame clones and lacks some. The table has around 70,000 clones, approximately 90% seen once. The sequencing here drew on CD4+ or CD8+ T cells sorted from blood, taken in a trial of the OX40 agonist ivuxolimab. The receptor source for this set is an adult with an advanced solid tumor such as melanoma, head and neck, liver or kidney cancer. CDR3s leave out the opening cysteine and the closing phenylalanine or tryptophan. Fields, in order: V gene, clone size, J gene, CDR3 protein. The size field is filled for only some rows; it gives once, few, many or a size class.

TRBV19,.,TRBJ1-6,AFLAGQYNSPLH
TRBV9,.,TRBJ2-7,ASSVGQGANEQY
TRBV4-3,once,TRBJ2-7,ASSHGQGSYEQY
TRBV7-8,.,TRBJ1-5,ASSLVPGVDQPQH
TRBV5-1,once,TRBJ2-1,ASSLELDNEQF
TRBV30,few,TRBJ1-5,AWSEQNNQPQH
TRBV5-4,.,TRBJ2-1,ASSLGETFYNEQF
TRBV6-1,.,TRBJ1-1,ASTLLHPTEAF
TRBV16,.,TRBJ1-5,ASSQQGNSNQPQH
TRBV5-8,.,TRBJ1-5,ASSLDETGGVQPQH
TRBV7-9,once,TRBJ2-3,ASSPGIAGVGDTQY
TRBV27,.,TRBJ2-2,ASSLRTGELF
TRBV28,.,TRBJ1-5,ASSPEGLGQPQH
TRBV19,once,TRBJ2-2,ASSISGFYTGELF
TRBV7-8,once,TRBJ2-1,ASRLGTSGGNEQF
TRBV7-9,.,TRBJ2-7,ASSYQQGAKNEQY
TRBV6-6,.,TRBJ2-3,ASSALAGSTDTQY
TRBV19,.,TRBJ2-3,ASSILVAGDTDTQY
TRBV30,.,TRBJ1-4,AWTSLQTGANEKLF
TRBV27,medium-sized,TRBJ1-1,ASSLAAGGYTEAF
TRBV19,.,TRBJ1-1,AEKPMSGENTEAF
TRBV19,few,TRBJ1-5,ASRDSHSNQPQH
TRBV4-1,.,.,ASSLGTGKSEQY
TRBV19,.,TRBJ2-7,ASSKGTASYEQY
TRBV4-3,.,TRBJ2-5,ASSQFRLGLAEETQY
TRBV12-5,.,TRBJ1-5,ASGPGTVPPQPQH
TRBV27,.,TRBJ2-7,ASSLGQWYSYEQY
TRBV5-6,.,TRBJ2-2,ASSPGVGFSAGELF
TRBV27,.,TRBJ2-7,ASSLAGTGNYYEQY
TRBV7-9,.,TRBJ1-1,ASSHTVTDGEAF
TRBV5-6,.,TRBJ1-2,ASSPKGDFNYGYT
TRBV5-6,.,TRBJ1-1,ASSLVGAGTEAF